These T cell receptor beta chains were read from a single sample in a study of graft-versus-host responses after intestinal transplantation. Their specific antigens are unknown. Profiling relied on immunoSEQ multiplex PCR, and the TCRdb table lists in-frame clones only, not all of them. Among 95,000 to 110,000 clones listed, over 85% were seen once. Sequenced here: unstimulated CD8+ T cells sorted from spleen or lymph node cells, sampled before intestinal transplant. The receptors derive from a human donor who received an intestinal transplant. Both conserved end residues are trimmed from each CDR3. D genes are given only for firm matches.

j_call: TRBJ2-7
v_call: TRBV10-3
d_call: .
cdr3_length: 14
cdr3_aa: AISEFTRDNSYEQY

j_call: TRBJ1-1
v_call: TRBV10-3
d_call: .
cdr3_length: 12
cdr3_aa: AISESTPNTEAF

j_call: TRBJ2-7
v_call: TRBV6-5
d_call: TRBD2
cdr3_length: 12
cdr3_aa: ASSQLAGQYEQY

j_call: TRBJ2-5
v_call: TRBV7-8
d_call: TRBD2
cdr3_length: 14
cdr3_aa: ASSPGTSERGETQY

j_call: TRBJ2-3
v_call: TRBV19
d_call: .
cdr3_length: 11
cdr3_aa: ASSIGVADTQY

j_call: TRBJ2-1
v_call: TRBV6-1
d_call: .
cdr3_length: 13
cdr3_aa: ASSSASPTFYEQF

j_call: TRBJ1-5
v_call: TRBV19
d_call: .
cdr3_length: 14
cdr3_aa: ASSIHLGGLYQPQH

j_call: TRBJ2-5
v_call: TRBV10-1
d_call: .
cdr3_length: 13
cdr3_aa: ASSESTGLEETQY

j_call: TRBJ1-2
v_call: TRBV5-1
d_call: TRBD1
cdr3_length: 15
cdr3_aa: ASSPGTVLNIESGYT

j_call: TRBJ2-3
v_call: TRBV4-1
d_call: .
cdr3_length: 14
cdr3_aa: ASSQRGGASTDTQY

j_call: TRBJ2-7
v_call: TRBV19
d_call: TRBD2
cdr3_length: 12
cdr3_aa: ASSIASGVYEQY

j_call: TRBJ1-1
v_call: TRBV11-2
d_call: TRBD1
cdr3_length: 12
cdr3_aa: ASSFNRGDTEAF

j_call: TRBJ2-1
v_call: TRBV5-4
d_call: .
cdr3_length: 12
cdr3_aa: ASTVQGMGDEQF

j_call: TRBJ2-3
v_call: TRBV9
d_call: .
cdr3_length: 12
cdr3_aa: ASSVLSGTDTQY

j_call: TRBJ1-1
v_call: TRBV19
d_call: .
cdr3_length: 14
cdr3_aa: ASLPGDTKMHTEAF

j_call: TRBJ2-5
v_call: TRBV4-1
d_call: .
cdr3_length: 11
cdr3_aa: ASSQEGDETQY

j_call: TRBJ2-2
v_call: TRBV6-5
d_call: .
cdr3_length: 12
cdr3_aa: ASSYSSSSGELF